Shown below are 22 T cell receptor beta chains from a single sample sequenced in a study of Ad26.COV2.S vaccination and SARS-CoV-2 variants. The assay was immunoSEQ multiplex PCR, and TCRdb's table has in-frame clones only and misses some. The sample consists of fewer than 600,000 clones, about nine tenths of them appearing once. Treatment specified: 15 to 20 received Ad26.COV2.S at low or high dose, single or two shots; five or six received placebo; per-sample allocation not given. Day 63 after the first injection of vaccine or placebo was the sampling time. This sample comprised peripheral blood, obtained in a trial of Ad26.COV2.S vaccine versus placebo. The receptors derive from a person between 18 and 65 years old who received the Ad26.COV2.S COVID-19 vaccine or a placebo.

This chain joins TRBV2 and TRBJ2-2; 7 bases fit TRBD1. Trimming removed 4 bases from V and 4 bases from J; junction bases left unmatched: 12. The CDR3 length is 17 residues. The germline V gene encodes CDR1 SNHLY and CDR2 FYNNEI. The CDR3 DNA reads as TGTGCCAGCAGTGTCCGACAGGGACGACGGTTCACCGGGGAGCTGTTTTTT. Its protein is CASSVRQGRRFTGELFF.

This sequence joins TRBV19 and TRBJ1-5; D is ambiguous. This CDR3 comprises 13 residues. Trimming shortened V by 3 bases and J by 4 bases, and 7 bases separated the two germline ends. Germline loops: CDR1 LNHDA, CDR2 SQIVND (reference sequence). The CDR3 bases are TGTGCCAGTAGTATTGGCCATAATCAGCCCCAGCATTTT. Translating gives CASSIGHNQPQHF.

The genes are TRBV29-1 and TRBJ2-4, with D possibly being TRBD1 (5 bases). The CDR3 length is 14 residues. V lost 0 bases and J lost 4, with 10 bases in between. Germline assignment: CDR1 SQVTM and CDR2 ANQGSEA. CDR3 coding DNA: TGCAGCGTTGAAGAAGACAGATTTAAAAACATTCAGTACTTC. Its protein product is CSVEEDRFKNIQYF.

The chain uses TRBV19 and TRBJ2-1; 11 positions agree with TRBD2. This CDR3 is built from 15 residues. Trimming cost V 4 bases and J 6 bases; bases outside gene matches: 5. Looked up from germline, CDR1 is LNHDA and CDR2 is SQIVND (reference sequence). Here the CDR3 reads CASSKLAGDGNEQFF. The CDR3 DNA reads as TGTGCCAGTAGTAAACTAGCGGGAGATGGCAATGAGCAGTTCTTC. Using reference TRBV19 and TRBJ2-1 for the parts outside the CDR3, the full variable domain is DGGITQSPKYLFRKEGQNVTLSCEQNLNHDAMYWYRQDPGQGLRLIYYSQIVNDFQKGDIAEGYSVSREKKESFPLTVTSAQKNPTAFYLCASSKLAGDGNEQFFGPGTRLTVL.

This sequence joins TRBV6-5 and TRBJ1-1; no clear D. Between the trimmed V and J ends, which lost 6 bases and 0 bases, there was a span of 8 bases. Germline V lookup: CDR1 MNHEY, CDR2 SVGAGI. The CDR3 length is 13 residues. The CDR3, as DNA: TGTGCCAGCAGCCCCATCATGAACACTGAAGCTTTCTTT. Protein product: CASSPIMNTEAFF.

The genes are TRBV3-1 (or the pseudogene TRBV3-2) and TRBJ1-2; TRBD1 matches at 8 bases. CDR1 LGHDT and CDR2 YNNKEL come from the germline V gene (reference sequence). Trimming cost V 6 bases and J 3 bases; bases outside gene matches: 9. CDR3 size: 15 residues. The chain's CDR3 is CASSPRQGRYYGYTF. The CDR3 coding sequence is TGTGCCAGCAGTCCTAGACAGGGGAGGTACTATGGCTACACCTTC.

The V call is TRBV29-1, the J call TRBJ2-3, with 9 bases fitting TRBD2. The CDR3 consists of 19 residues. The V and J ends lost 1 base and 5 bases, in that order; junction bases with no gene match: 19. The germline V gene has CDR1 SQVTM and CDR2 ANQGSEA. CDR3 coding DNA: TGCAGCGTTGAAGTTTATTACCCTAGCGGGACTTGGTGGGGAGATACGCAGTATTTT. This sequence encodes CSVEVYYPSGTWWGDTQYF.

The chain joins TRBV24-1 to TRBJ2-2; 7 bases align to TRBD1. The V gene's germline CDR1 is KGHDR and CDR2 SFDVKD. This CDR3 spans 15 amino acids. J lost 3 bases, V lost 5 bases, and 5 bases had no gene match. The DNA for the CDR3 is TGTGCCACCAGTGTTCGGGACAGAGACACCGGGGAGCTGTTTTTT. This sequence encodes CATSVRDRDTGELFF.

V is TRBV6-5 and J is TRBJ1-3; D is unclear. The CDR3 covers 15 residues. Looked up from germline, CDR1 is MNHEY and CDR2 is SVGAGI. Trimming took off 6 bases at V and 0 bases at J, with 12 bases between the two ends. In DNA form, the CDR3 reads TGTGCCAGCAGCTTTCAGCCTTACTCTGGAAACACCATATATTTT. Its translation: CASSFQPYSGNTIYF.

This chain links TRBV5-4 with TRBJ2-5; TRBD2 agrees at 9 bases. The trim removed 1 base at V and 2 bases at J, leaving 3 bases unmatched. Per the germline V gene, CDR1 is SGHNT and CDR2 is YYREEE (reference sequence). The length of the CDR3 is 15 residues. CDR3 protein: CASSLRGGAQETQYF. The CDR3, as DNA: TGTGCCAGCAGCTTGCGCGGGGGGGCGCAAGAGACCCAGTACTTC.

This chain joins TRBV15 and TRBJ2-7; 7 positions agree with TRBD1. Per germline, CDR1 LNHNV and CDR2 YYDKDF (reference sequence). V gave up 1 base and J gave up 5 bases; unmatched junction bases: 8. CDR3 size: 15 residues. CDR3 loop: CATSRGRDRADEQYF. In DNA, the CDR3 is TGTGCCACCAGCAGAGGCCGAGACAGGGCCGACGAGCAGTACTTC. Using reference TRBV15 and TRBJ2-7 for the parts outside the CDR3, the full variable domain is DAMVIQNPRYQVTQFGKPVTLSCSQTLNHNVMYWYQQKSSQAPKLLFHYYDKDFNNEADTPDNFQSRRPNTSFCFLDIRSPGLGDTAMYLCATSRGRDRADEQYFGPGTRLTVT.

In its sample, this clone was seen once. This chain connects TRBV5-8 to TRBJ2-5, with D possibly being TRBD1 (5 bases). The CDR3 consists of 13 residues. Germline V CDR1 and CDR2: SGHTS, YDEGEE. Trimming stripped 2 bases from V and 5 bases from J, with 10 bases between. The CDR3 region is CASSFRGRETQYF. For the CDR3, the DNA is TGTGCCAGCAGCTTTAGGGGAAGGGAGACCCAGTACTTC.

The rearrangement uses TRBV5-5 and TRBJ2-5; 8 bases align to TRBD1. The V and J ends lost 2 bases and 4 bases, in that order; junction bases with no gene match: 1. CDR1 is SGHKS and CDR2 is YYEKEE in the germline V gene (reference sequence). CDR3 size: 13 residues. CDR3 protein: CASSFTGGETQYF. CDR3 sequence (DNA): TGTGCCAGCAGCTTTACAGGGGGAGAGACCCAGTACTTC.

This clone was seen once. This chain links TRBV9 with TRBJ1-1, with a possible D match to TRBD1 (5 bases). The germline V and J ends were trimmed by 0 bases and 4 bases, with 7 bases remaining between them. This CDR3 contains 13 residues. Germline V gives CDR1 SGDLS, CDR2 YYNGEE. The CDR3 reads CASSVDRGTEAFF. The CDR3 nucleotides are TGTGCCAGCAGCGTAGATAGGGGCACTGAAGCTTTCTTT.

The CDR3 nucleotides read TGCGCCAGCAGCAACAGCGGGAGAGTTCACAATGAGCAGTTCTTC. This codes for CASSNSGRVHNEQFF. The V and J genes are TRBV5-1 and TRBJ2-1, with 8 bases fitting TRBD2. The length of the CDR3 is 15 residues. The V segment lost 4 bases and the J segment 5 bases; nucleotides outside the gene matches: 8. Germline CDR1 reads SGHRS; CDR2 reads YFSETQ.

The chain combines TRBV28 with TRBJ2-5; TRBD2 matches 9 bases. Germline CDR1 is MDHEN and CDR2 is SYDVKM. The ends lost 5 bases at V and 6 bases at J; junction bases unmatched: 16. The CDR3 sequence is 17 residues long. The CDR3 reads CASSPPLGTSSRQTQYF. Written as DNA, the CDR3 is TGTGCCAGCAGTCCCCCATTAGGGACTAGCAGCAGGCAGACCCAGTACTTC.

This clone showed up just once. The V and J genes are TRBV7-9 and TRBJ2-2, with TRBD2 matching 13 bases. The CDR3 runs 19 residues. Per the germline V gene, CDR1 is SEHNR and CDR2 is FQNEAQ (reference sequence). Trimming at V came to 2 bases and at J to 0 bases, leaving 6 bases not matched to a gene. CDR3 DNA sequence: TGTGCCAGCAGCTTATTCGGGACTAGCGGGGTCGCGAACACCGGGGAGCTGTTTTTT. Its protein is CASSLFGTSGVANTGELFF.

The chain combines TRBV14 with TRBJ2-3; D might be TRBD2 (6 bases). CDR3 size: 15 residues. Germline V gene sequence: CDR1 SGHDN, CDR2 FVKESK. V lost 6 bases, J lost 8 bases, and 21 bases lay in between. The CDR3 region is CASSFKGRSGVTQYF. The CDR3, as DNA: TGTGCCAGCAGTTTTAAGGGCCGGTCGGGGGTTACGCAGTATTTT.

The V gene is TRBV5-5, the J gene TRBJ2-1; D unclear. The CDR3 covers 14 residues. V was shortened by 1 base and J by 9 bases, with 14 bases between the two germline ends. Per the germline V gene, CDR1 is SGHKS and CDR2 is YYEKEE (reference sequence). CDR3 sequence: CASSLLMGSVEQFF. CDR3 coding DNA: TGTGCCAGCAGCTTGCTTATGGGATCGGTTGAGCAGTTCTTC.

The V and J genes are TRBV5-4 and TRBJ2-1; TRBD2 matches at 15 bases. Germline V CDR1 and CDR2: SGHNT, YYREEE (reference sequence). V gave up 4 bases and J gave up 3 bases; unmatched junction bases: 11. The CDR3 covers 19 residues. CDR3 amino acids: CASSVAVGLAGGGYNEQFF. The CDR3 nucleotides read TGTGCCAGCAGCGTCGCGGTGGGACTAGCGGGAGGCGGCTACAATGAGCAGTTCTTC.

This CDR3 is CASSYHPGYLADSYEQYF. CDR3 nucleotides: TGTGCCAGCAGTTACCACCCCGGGTACCTAGCGGACTCCTACGAGCAGTACTTC. The chain links TRBV6-2 or TRBV6-3 to TRBJ2-7; 7 bases are a match to TRBD2. This CDR3 is built from 18 residues. Losses at the gene ends were 2 bases for V and 0 bases for J; bases not matched to a gene: 13. Germline V gene sequence: CDR1 MNHEY, CDR2 SVGEGT.

This clone appeared once. The chain recombines TRBV2 with TRBJ1-2; possibly TRBD1 for D (5 bases). Germline CDR1 and CDR2: SNHLY and FYNNEI. The ends were cut back, 8 bases at V and 1 base at J, with 11 bases in the middle. This CDR3 comprises 13 residues. Here the CDR3 reads CASAGGDNYGYTF. CDR3 in DNA: TGTGCCAGCGCGGGGGGTGATAACTATGGCTACACCTTC.